These 23 T cell receptor beta chains were sequenced from one sample in a study of regulatory T cells in long-lasting Graves disease. Building of the TCR beta libraries involved iRepertoire HTBI primers and Arm-PCR of CDR3 regions. TCRdb re-called the multiplex PCR reads through MiXCR, storing one row per CDR3 protein. Counted here are over 200,000 distinct CDR3 sequences, more than 15% occurring once; the ten biggest clones make up 14%. The time point denotes: newly diagnosed GD, antithyroid drugs for less than 3 months. PBMC-derived RNA was used for the TCR library. These data were likewise used in another study, on T cells in Graves' hyperthyroidism and ophthalmopathy.

The specimen comprised peripheral blood mononuclear cells (PBMCs), sampled at new diagnosis, from a patient treated with antithyroid drugs. The source of these receptors is a woman aged 25 to 39 with Graves disease.

This clonotype was counted at least ten times. The chain uses TRBV3-1 and TRBJ1-5; a possible D gene is TRBD1 (5 bases). The CDR3 extends over 15 amino acids. Germline V lookup: CDR1 LGHDT, CDR2 YNNKEL (reference sequence). Trimming removed 1 base from V and 7 bases from J, with 14 bases in between. CDR3 sequence reads: CASSQGTSLGQPQHF. The CDR3 bases are TGTGCCAGCAGCCAAGGGACATCCCTCGGGCAGCCCCAGCATTTT. Filled out from reference TRBV3-1 and TRBJ1-5, the complete variable domain reads DTAVSQTPKYLVTQMGNDKSIKCEQNLGHDTMYWYKQDSKKFLKIMFSYNNKELIINETVPNRFSPKSPDKAHLNLHINSLELGDSAVYFCASSQGTSLGQPQHFGDGTRLSIL.

This clonotype came up many times. The genes are TRBV2 and TRBJ1-5; D is perhaps TRBD1 (5 bases). This CDR3 has 16 residues. Germline assignment: CDR1 SNHLY and CDR2 FYNNEI. Trimming pared 1 base from V and 1 base from J, leaving 11 bases between. The CDR3 region is CASSEGTWVSNQPQHF. The CDR3 DNA reads TGTGCCAGCAGTGAAGGGACATGGGTAAGCAATCAGCCCCAGCATTTT.

Many counts were recorded for this clonotype. V is TRBV12-5 and J is TRBJ2-5, with 14 bases matching TRBD2. J gave up 5 bases and V 7 bases, and 6 bases lay outside the gene matches. The CDR3 has 15 amino acids. Germline V CDR1 and CDR2: LGHNT, FRNRAP. The CDR3 bases are TGTGCTAGTGCCTGGACTAGCGGGGGGTGGGAGACCCAGTACTTC. Its protein is CASAWTSGGWETQYF.

This clonotype showed up many times. The V and J genes are TRBV12-3 or TRBV12-4 and TRBJ1-2; D is possibly TRBD1 (6 bases). CDR3 length: 17 amino acids. Trimming pared 6 bases from V and 7 bases from J, leaving 27 bases between. CDR3 in amino acids: CASRDDRFPIGFLGYTF. The CDR3 DNA reads as TGTGCCAGCAGGGATGACAGGTTCCCAATCGGGTTTCTTGGCTACACCTTC.

This clonotype was detected ten times or more. Mismatch with germline at one junction end may stem from a read error. This CDR3 reads CASSLTRNTGELFF. CDR3 nucleotide sequence: TGTGCTAGCAGCCTAACGCGAAACACCGGGGAGCTGTTTTTT. The chain combines TRBV7-7 with TRBJ2-2; no firm D call. Germline assignment: CDR1 SSHAT and CDR2 FNYEAQ (reference sequence). The CDR3 is 14 amino acids. Looking up the rest from reference TRBV7-7 and TRBJ2-2 gives the full variable domain: GAGVSQSPRYKVTKRGQDVTLRCDPISSHATLYWYQQALGQGPEFLTYFNYEAQPDKSGLPSDRFSAERPEGSISTLTIQRTEQRDSAMYRCASSLTRNTGELFFGEGSRLTVL.

This sequence joins TRBV7-2 and TRBJ2-3; D remains ambiguous. Germline CDR1 SGHTA, CDR2 FQGNSA. The germline V and J ends were trimmed by 1 base and 5 bases, with 13 bases remaining between them. The CDR3 is 15 residues long. CDR3 bases: TGTGCCAGCAGCTTAGATCACCTAGTTGGAGATACGCAGTATTTT. Translated: CASSLDHLVGDTQYF.

The table lists this clonotype with many counts. The chain carries TRBV2 and TRBJ2-4; 7 bases fit TRBD1. The germline gives CDR1 SNHLY, CDR2 FYNNEI. The CDR3 runs 14 residues. J lost 5 bases, V lost 6 bases, and 7 bases had no gene match. This CDR3 reads CASRKGTAENIQYF. As DNA, the CDR3 is TGTGCCAGCAGAAAAGGGACAGCTGAAAACATTCAGTACTTC.

This clonotype occurred many times. The V and J genes are TRBV15 and TRBJ2-3; D is uncertain. Trimming took 0 bases from V and 5 from J, leaving 6 bases between them. There are 13 residues in the CDR3. Germline CDR1 reads LNHNV; CDR2 reads YYDKDF (reference sequence). CDR3 sequence: CATSRDLGDTQYF. The DNA of the CDR3 is TGTGCCACCAGCAGAGATCTGGGAGATACGCAGTATTTT.

This clonotype was found many times. The chain carries TRBV6-2 or TRBV6-3 and TRBJ2-2; maybe TRBD2 (5 bases). Per germline, CDR1 MNHEY and CDR2 SVGEGT. Between the trimmed V and J ends, which lost 5 bases and 8 bases, there was a span of 6 bases. This CDR3 contains 11 residues. The CDR3 sequence is CASSQRGELFF. CDR3 in DNA: TGTGCCAGCAGTCAGCGGGGGGAGCTGTTTTTT.

This clonotype was recorded at least ten times. The chain links TRBV6-2 or TRBV6-3 to TRBJ2-5, with 8 nucleotides matching TRBD1. CDR3 length: 13 residues. Germline lookup yields CDR1 MNHEY and CDR2 SVGEGT. The J segment lost 3 bases and the V segment lost 5 bases, leaving 2 bases of the junction unmatched. The CDR3, as DNA: TGTGCCAGCAGTCGGACAGGGAAAGAGACCCAGTACTTC. Amino acids: CASSRTGKETQYF.

This clonotype was found many times. The DNA of the CDR3 is TGTGCCAGCAGCCGAAGGTCGGTAGGACAGATTTTCACAGATACGCAGTATTTT. Residues: CASSRRSVGQIFTDTQYF. The chain links TRBV6-1 to TRBJ2-3, with a weak D call TRBD1 (6 bases). The V end lost 6 bases, the J end lost 2 bases, and 24 bases lay between the germline ends. The germline CDR1 and CDR2 sequences are MNHNS and SASEGT. The CDR3 extends over 18 amino acids.

This clonotype has ten or more counts. The rearrangement links TRBV11-2 to TRBJ1-3; D call uncertain. CDR3 length equals 13 residues. Germline loops: CDR1 SGHAT, CDR2 FQNNGV. The ends were cut back, 5 bases at V and 4 bases at J, with 9 bases in the middle. The CDR3 spells CASSRLPGNTIYF. The DNA for the CDR3 is TGTGCCAGCAGCCGGCTCCCCGGAAACACCATATATTTT.

Regarding this clonotype: A much more abundant neighbour one base away suggests this may be a read error. J is TRBJ2-7 and V is TRBV6-1, with unresolved D. Trimming pared 8 bases from V and 11 bases from J, leaving 19 bases between. Looked up from germline, CDR1 is MNHNS and CDR2 is SASEGT. There are 12 residues in the CDR3. CDR3 region: CASRSLGSREYF. CDR3 DNA sequence: TGTGCCAGCCGCTCCCTTGGGTCCCGGGAGTACTTC.

This clonotype was observed at least ten times. The genes are TRBV4-1 and TRBJ1-4; D remains unclear. The V end lost 0 bases, the J end lost 6 bases, and 11 bases lay between the germline ends. Germline V gene sequence: CDR1 MGHRA, CDR2 YSYEKL. The CDR3 is 15 amino acids. The CDR3: CASSQEGRRHEKLFF. In DNA, the CDR3 is TGCGCCAGCAGCCAAGAGGGCAGAAGGCATGAAAAACTGTTTTTT.

This clonotype showed up many times. This chain uses TRBV7-6 with TRBJ2-7; D is perhaps TRBD1 (6 bases). This CDR3 has 15 residues. Germline lookup yields CDR1 SGHVS and CDR2 FNYEAQ. The V end lost 5 bases, the J end lost 0 bases, and 14 bases lay between the germline ends. CDR3 sequence (DNA): TGTGCCAGCAGCCTGCGGACAGAGCGCTCCTACGAGCAGTACTTC. This translates into CASSLRTERSYEQYF.

This clonotype showed up many times. CDR3 nucleotide sequence: TGTGCCAGCAGGGACAGATCCTATAATGAAAAACTGTTTTTT. Its translation: CASRDRSYNEKLFF. The chain couples TRBV2 to TRBJ1-4, with a weak D call TRBD1 (6 bases). The CDR3 consists of 14 residues. The V gene lost 6 bases and the J gene lost 4 bases, with 12 bases spanning the gap. Germline V gives CDR1 SNHLY, CDR2 FYNNEI.

This clonotype was counted many times. This chain connects TRBV11-3 to TRBJ2-1; D is undetermined. Per germline, CDR1 SGHNT and CDR2 YENEEA. This CDR3 is built from 14 residues. Trimming removed 0 bases at V and 10 bases at J, with 13 bases between. The chain's CDR3 is CASSLDGGWKEQFF. CDR3 bases: TGTGCCAGCAGCTTAGATGGCGGCTGGAAAGAGCAGTTCTTC.

This clonotype has a handful of counts. Being one base from a much bigger clone, this may be a read error. CDR3: CSASPQGTGELFF. Written as DNA, the CDR3 is TGCAGTGCAAGTCCCCAGGGCACCGGGGAGCTGTTTTTT. The rearrangement uses TRBV20-1 and TRBJ2-2, with a weak D call TRBD1 (5 bases). There are 13 residues in the CDR3. V gave up 6 bases and J gave up 4 bases, with 12 bases separating them. CDR1 and CDR2 from the germline V gene are DFQATT and SNEGSKA (reference sequence).

This clonotype was picked up many times. The chain employs TRBV5-5 and TRBJ1-1; a possible D gene is TRBD1 (5 bases). The CDR3 contains 16 residues. Germline-derived CDR1 and CDR2 are SGHKS and YYEKEE (reference sequence). V was clipped by 3 bases and J by 4 bases, with 19 bases between them. The CDR3 reads CASSSPSGHFATEAFF. The CDR3 coding sequence is TGTGCCAGCAGCTCCCCAAGTGGACATTTCGCCACTGAAGCTTTCTTT.

This clonotype was recorded at least ten times. The V call is TRBV2, the J call TRBJ2-2; no clear D gene. The CDR3 runs to 13 residues. CDR1 is SNHLY, CDR2 FYNNEI, per germline. Trimming shortened V by 6 bases and J by 4 bases, and 9 bases separated the two germline ends. The CDR3 coding sequence is TGTGCCAGCAGGGCCACCTTCACCGGGGAGCTGTTTTTT. This gives the protein CASRATFTGELFF.

Note on this clonotype: The junction differs from germline at one of its ends, possibly a read error. This sequence joins TRBV6-4 and TRBJ2-7, with D maybe TRBD1 (6 bases). Looked up from germline, CDR1 is MRHNA and CDR2 is SNTAGT. The CDR3 consists of 14 residues. The CDR3 DNA follows: TGTGCCAGCAGTGCCGGGACATCTTCCTACGAGCGGTACTTC. Its translation is CASSAGTSSYERYF.

The table lists this clonotype with many counts. The chain is built from TRBV19 and TRBJ1-2; no definite D call. Trimming took 4 bases from V and 3 from J, leaving 9 bases between them. In germline, CDR1 is LNHDA, CDR2 SQIVND (reference sequence). The CDR3 length is 13 residues. This chain's CDR3 is CASSKNRDYGYTF. The CDR3 DNA is TGTGCCAGTAGTAAGAACAGAGACTATGGCTACACCTTC.

This chain connects TRBV5-1 to TRBJ2-5, with TRBD2 identical over 11 bases. There are 15 residues in the CDR3. V shed 5 bases, J shed 5 bases, and the junction held 8 bases outside the gene matches. CDR1 is SGHRS and CDR2 is YFSETQ in the germline V gene. The CDR3 here is CASSPLSGGGETQYF. The DNA of the CDR3 is TGCGCCAGCAGTCCCCTTAGCGGGGGGGGTGAGACCCAGTACTTC.